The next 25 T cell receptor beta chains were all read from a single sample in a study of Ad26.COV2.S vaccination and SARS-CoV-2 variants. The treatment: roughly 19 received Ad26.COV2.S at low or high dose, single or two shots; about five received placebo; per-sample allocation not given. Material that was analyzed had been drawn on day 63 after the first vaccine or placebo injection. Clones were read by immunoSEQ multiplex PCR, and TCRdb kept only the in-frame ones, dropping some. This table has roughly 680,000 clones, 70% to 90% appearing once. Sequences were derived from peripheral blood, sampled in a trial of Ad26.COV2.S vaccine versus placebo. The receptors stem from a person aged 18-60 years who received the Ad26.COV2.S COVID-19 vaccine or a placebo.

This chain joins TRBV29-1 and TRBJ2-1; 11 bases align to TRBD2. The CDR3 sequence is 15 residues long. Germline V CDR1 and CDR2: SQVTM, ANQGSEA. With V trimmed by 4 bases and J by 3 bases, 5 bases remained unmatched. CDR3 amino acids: CSVALLAGDYNEQFF. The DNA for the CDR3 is TGCAGCGTTGCCCTACTAGCGGGGGACTACAATGAGCAGTTCTTC.

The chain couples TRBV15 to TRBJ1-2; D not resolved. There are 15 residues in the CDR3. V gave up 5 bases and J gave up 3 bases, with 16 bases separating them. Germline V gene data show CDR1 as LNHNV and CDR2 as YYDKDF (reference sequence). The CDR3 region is CATSAPRAPHYGYTF. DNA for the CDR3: TGTGCCACCAGCGCCCCCCGGGCCCCCCACTATGGCTACACCTTC.

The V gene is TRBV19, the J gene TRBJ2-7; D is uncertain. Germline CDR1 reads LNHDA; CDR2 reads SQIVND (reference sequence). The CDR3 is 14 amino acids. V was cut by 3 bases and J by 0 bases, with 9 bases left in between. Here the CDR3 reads CASSMVGNSYEQYF. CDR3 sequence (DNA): TGTGCCAGTAGTATGGTTGGCAACTCCTACGAGCAGTACTTC. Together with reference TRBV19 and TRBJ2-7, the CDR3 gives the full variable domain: DGGITQSPKYLFRKEGQNVTLSCEQNLNHDAMYWYRQDPGQGLRLIYYSQIVNDFQKGDIAEGYSVSREKKESFPLTVTSAQKNPTAFYLCASSMVGNSYEQYFGPGTRLTVT.

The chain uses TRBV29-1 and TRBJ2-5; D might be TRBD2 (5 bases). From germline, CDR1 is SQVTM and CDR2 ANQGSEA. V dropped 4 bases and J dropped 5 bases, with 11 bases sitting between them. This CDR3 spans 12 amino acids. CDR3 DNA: TGCAGCGTTGCCGAGGGCGGGGAGACCCAGTACTTC. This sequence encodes CSVAEGGETQYF.

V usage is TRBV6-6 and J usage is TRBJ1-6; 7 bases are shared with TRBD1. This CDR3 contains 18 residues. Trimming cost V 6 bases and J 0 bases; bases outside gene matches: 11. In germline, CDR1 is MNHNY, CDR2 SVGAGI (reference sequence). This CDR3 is CASRRWGQTSSYNSPLHF. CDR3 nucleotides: TGTGCCAGCAGGCGATGGGGACAGACTAGCTCCTATAATTCACCCCTCCACTTT.

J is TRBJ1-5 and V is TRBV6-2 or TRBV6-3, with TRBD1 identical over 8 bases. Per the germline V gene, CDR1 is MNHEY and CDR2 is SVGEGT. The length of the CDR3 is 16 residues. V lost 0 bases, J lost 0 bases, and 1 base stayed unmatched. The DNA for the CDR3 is TGTGCCAGCAGTTACTCGACAGGGGATAGCAATCAGCCCCAGCATTTT. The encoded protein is CASSYSTGDSNQPQHF.

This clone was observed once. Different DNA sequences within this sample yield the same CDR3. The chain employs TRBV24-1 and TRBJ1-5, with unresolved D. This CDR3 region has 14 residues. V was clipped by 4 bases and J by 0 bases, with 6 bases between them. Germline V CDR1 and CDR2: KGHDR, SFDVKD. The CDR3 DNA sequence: TGTGCCACCAGTGACCTGAATAGCAATCAGCCCCAGCATTTT. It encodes CATSDLNSNQPQHF.

The CDR3 sequence: CASSYSTGASPLHF. The CDR3 nucleotides are TGTGCCAGCAGTTACTCGACAGGGGCCTCACCCCTCCACTTT. This rearrangement joins TRBV6-5 to TRBJ1-6, with 8 bases fitting TRBD1. The CDR3 covers 14 residues. Losses at the gene ends were 0 bases for V and 10 bases for J; bases not matched to a gene: 2. Germline CDR1 reads MNHEY; CDR2 reads SVGAGI.

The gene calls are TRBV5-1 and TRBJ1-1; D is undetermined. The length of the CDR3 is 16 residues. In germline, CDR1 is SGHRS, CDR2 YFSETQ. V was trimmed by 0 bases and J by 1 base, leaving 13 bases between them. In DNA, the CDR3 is TGCGCCAGCAGCTTGGGCCCTCGAAGCTGGAACACTGAAGCTTTCTTT. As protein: CASSLGPRSWNTEAFF.

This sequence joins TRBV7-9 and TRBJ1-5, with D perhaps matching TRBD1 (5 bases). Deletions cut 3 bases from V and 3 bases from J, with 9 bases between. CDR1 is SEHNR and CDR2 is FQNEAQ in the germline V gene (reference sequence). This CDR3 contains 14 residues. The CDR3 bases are TGTGCCAGCAGCTTGGGACGGAACAATCAGCCCCAGCATTTT. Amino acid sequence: CASSLGRNNQPQHF.

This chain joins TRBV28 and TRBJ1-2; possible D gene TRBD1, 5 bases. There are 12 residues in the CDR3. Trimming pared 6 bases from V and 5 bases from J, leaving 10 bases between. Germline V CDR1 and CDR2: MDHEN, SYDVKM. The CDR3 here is CASSVDRYGYTF. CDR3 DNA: TGTGCCAGCAGCGTCGACAGATATGGCTACACCTTC.

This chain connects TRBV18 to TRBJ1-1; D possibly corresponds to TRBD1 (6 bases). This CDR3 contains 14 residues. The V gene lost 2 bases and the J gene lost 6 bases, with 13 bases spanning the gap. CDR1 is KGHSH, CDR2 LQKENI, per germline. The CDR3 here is CASSPGQGRAEAFF. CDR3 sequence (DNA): TGTGCCAGCTCACCAGGCCAGGGGAGGGCTGAAGCTTTCTTT.

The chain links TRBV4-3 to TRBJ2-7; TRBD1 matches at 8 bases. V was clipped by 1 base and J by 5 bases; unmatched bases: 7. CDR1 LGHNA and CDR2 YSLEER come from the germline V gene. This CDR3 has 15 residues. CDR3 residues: CASSQGRTGRNEQYF. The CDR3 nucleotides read TGCGCCAGCAGCCAAGGTCGGACAGGGAGAAACGAGCAGTACTTC.

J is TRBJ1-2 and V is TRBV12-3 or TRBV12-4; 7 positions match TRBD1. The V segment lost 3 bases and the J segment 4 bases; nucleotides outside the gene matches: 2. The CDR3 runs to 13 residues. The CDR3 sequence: CASSLTGPYGYTF. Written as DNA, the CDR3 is TGTGCCAGCAGTTTGACAGGGCCCTATGGCTACACCTTC.

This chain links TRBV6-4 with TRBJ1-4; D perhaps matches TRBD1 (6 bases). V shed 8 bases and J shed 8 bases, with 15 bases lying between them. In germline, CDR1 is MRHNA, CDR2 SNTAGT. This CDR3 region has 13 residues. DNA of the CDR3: TGTGCCAGCGCAACAGGGCCAGGGGAAAAACTGTTTTTT. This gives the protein CASATGPGEKLFF.

The CDR3 region has the DNA TGTGCCAGCAGGAGGACAGGCGTCCCCTACGAGCAGTACTTC. Translated: CASRRTGVPYEQYF. The chain links TRBV6-5 to TRBJ2-7; 7 bases agree with TRBD1. Looked up from germline, CDR1 is MNHEY and CDR2 is SVGAGI. With V trimmed by 6 bases and J by 2 bases, 7 bases remained unmatched. This CDR3 spans 14 amino acids.

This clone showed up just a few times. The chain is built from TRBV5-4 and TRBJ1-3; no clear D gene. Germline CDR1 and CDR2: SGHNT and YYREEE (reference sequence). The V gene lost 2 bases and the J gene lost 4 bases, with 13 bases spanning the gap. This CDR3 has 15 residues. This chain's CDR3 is CASSLPAGAGNTIYF. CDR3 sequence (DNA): TGTGCCAGCAGCTTACCTGCAGGTGCAGGAAACACCATATATTTT.

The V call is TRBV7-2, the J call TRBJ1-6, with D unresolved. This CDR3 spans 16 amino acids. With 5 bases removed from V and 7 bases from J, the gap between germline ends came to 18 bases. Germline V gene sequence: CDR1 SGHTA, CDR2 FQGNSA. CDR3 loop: CASSPPASVFNSPLHF. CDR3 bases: TGTGCCAGCAGCCCCCCGGCCTCGGTTTTCAATTCACCCCTCCACTTT.

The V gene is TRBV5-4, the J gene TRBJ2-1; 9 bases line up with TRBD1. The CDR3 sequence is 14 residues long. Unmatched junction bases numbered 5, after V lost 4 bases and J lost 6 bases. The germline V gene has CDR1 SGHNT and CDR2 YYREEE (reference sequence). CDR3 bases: TGTGCCAGCAGCCCCGACAGGGGGAGCAATGAGCAGTTCTTC. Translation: CASSPDRGSNEQFF.

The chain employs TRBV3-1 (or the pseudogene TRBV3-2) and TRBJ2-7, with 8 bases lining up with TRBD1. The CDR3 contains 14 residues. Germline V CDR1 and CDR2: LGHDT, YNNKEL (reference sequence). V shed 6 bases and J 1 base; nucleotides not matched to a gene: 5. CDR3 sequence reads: CASRLTGGSYEQYF. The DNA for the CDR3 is TGTGCCAGCAGACTTACAGGGGGGTCCTACGAGCAGTACTTC.

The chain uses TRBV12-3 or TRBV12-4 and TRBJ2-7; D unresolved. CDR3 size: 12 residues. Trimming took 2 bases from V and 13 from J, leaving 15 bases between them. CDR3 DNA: TGTGCCAGCAGTTTATATAGGGCTGCCCCATACTTC. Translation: CASSLYRAAPYF.

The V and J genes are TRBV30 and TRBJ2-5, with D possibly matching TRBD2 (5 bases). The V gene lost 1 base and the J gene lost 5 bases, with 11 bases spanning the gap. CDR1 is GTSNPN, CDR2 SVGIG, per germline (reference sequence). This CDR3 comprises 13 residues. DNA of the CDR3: TGTGCCTGGAGTGGGCTAGCCGGTGAGACCCAGTACTTC. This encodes CAWSGLAGETQYF.

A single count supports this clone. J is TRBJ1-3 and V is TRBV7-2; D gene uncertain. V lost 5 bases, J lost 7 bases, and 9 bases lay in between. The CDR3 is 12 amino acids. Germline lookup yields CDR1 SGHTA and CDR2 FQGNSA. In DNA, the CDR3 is TGTGCCAGCAGCCCCGTTCTGAACACCATATATTTT. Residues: CASSPVLNTIYF.

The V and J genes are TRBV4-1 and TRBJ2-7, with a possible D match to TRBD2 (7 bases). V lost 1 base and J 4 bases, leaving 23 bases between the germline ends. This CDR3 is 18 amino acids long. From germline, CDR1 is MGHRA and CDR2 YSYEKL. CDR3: CASSQGVQGTTHPYEQYF. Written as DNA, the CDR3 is TGCGCCAGCAGCCAAGGGGTCCAGGGGACTACCCATCCTTACGAGCAGTACTTC.

CDR3 amino acids: CASSLGQRSSYEQYF. CDR3 nucleotides: TGTGCCAGCAGCTTAGGGCAACGGTCCTCCTACGAGCAGTACTTC. This chain uses TRBV7-9 with TRBJ2-7, with D unclear. V was shortened by 1 base and J by 0 bases, with 10 bases between the two germline ends. This CDR3 comprises 15 residues. Germline-derived CDR1 and CDR2 are SEHNR and FQNEAQ (reference sequence).